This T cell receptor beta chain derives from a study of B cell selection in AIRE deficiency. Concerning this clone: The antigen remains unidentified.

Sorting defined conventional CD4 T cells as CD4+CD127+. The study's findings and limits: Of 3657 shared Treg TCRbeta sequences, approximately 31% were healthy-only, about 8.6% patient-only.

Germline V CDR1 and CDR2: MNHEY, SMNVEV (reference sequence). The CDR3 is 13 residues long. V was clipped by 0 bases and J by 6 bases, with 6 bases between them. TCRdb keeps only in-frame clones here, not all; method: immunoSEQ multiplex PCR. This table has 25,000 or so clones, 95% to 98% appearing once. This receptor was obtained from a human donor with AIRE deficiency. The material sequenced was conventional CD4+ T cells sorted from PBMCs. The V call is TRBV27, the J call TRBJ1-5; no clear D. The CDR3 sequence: CASSLSPGQPQHF. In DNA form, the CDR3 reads TGTGCCAGCAGTTTATCCCCCGGTCAGCCCCAGCATTTT.